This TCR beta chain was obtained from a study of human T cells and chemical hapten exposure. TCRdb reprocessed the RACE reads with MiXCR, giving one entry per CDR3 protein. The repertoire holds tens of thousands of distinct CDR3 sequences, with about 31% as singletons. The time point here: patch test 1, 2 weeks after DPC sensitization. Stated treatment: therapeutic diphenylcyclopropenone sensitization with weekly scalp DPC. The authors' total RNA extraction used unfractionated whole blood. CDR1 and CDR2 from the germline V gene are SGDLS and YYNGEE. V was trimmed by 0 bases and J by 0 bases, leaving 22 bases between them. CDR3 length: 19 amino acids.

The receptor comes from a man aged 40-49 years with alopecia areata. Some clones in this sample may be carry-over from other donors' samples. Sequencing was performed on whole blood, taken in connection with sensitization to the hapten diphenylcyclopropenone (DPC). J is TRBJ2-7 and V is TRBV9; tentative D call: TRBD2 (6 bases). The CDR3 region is CASSVDAGTGWRSSYEQYF. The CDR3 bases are TGTGCCAGCAGCGTAGATGCAGGGACTGGATGGAGAAGCTCCTACGAGCAGTACTTC.